These 29 T cell receptor beta chains share one sample of origin, sequenced in a study of Graves' ophthalmopathy and Graves' hyperthyroidism. CDR3 regions of TCR beta were amplified from RNA transcripts. The first-round RT-PCR employed HTBI primers together with the Qiagen OneStep RT-PCR kit. A multiplex PCR was then performed as the second round. TCRdb reprocessed the multiplex PCR reads via MiXCR and lists one record per CDR3 protein. This sample carries about 550,000 distinct CDR3 sequences, 35% to 40% of them seen once, and the ten largest clones take 3.5% to 4.5%. Sequencing used peripheral blood or thyroid tissue (not recorded which). All receptors come from an adult man with Graves' hyperthyroidism.

This clonotype was observed a few times. V and J are TRBV6-2 or TRBV6-3 and TRBJ2-7; tentative D call: TRBD1 (5 bases). CDR1 is MNHEY and CDR2 is SVGEGT in the germline V gene. This CDR3 has 15 amino acids. V dropped 4 bases and J dropped 6 bases, with 19 bases sitting between them. CDR3 sequence: CASSFITHQGSEQYF. CDR3 sequence (DNA): TGTGCCAGCAGTTTCATCACCCACCAGGGATCCGAGCAGTACTTC.

This sequence joins TRBV2 and TRBJ2-5; 11 bases are a match to TRBD2. Germline V gene lookup returns CDR1 SNHLY and CDR2 FYNNEI. J gave up 5 bases and V 7 bases, and 3 bases lay outside the gene matches. This CDR3 is built from 13 residues. The CDR3 coding sequence is TGTGCCAGCAACCTAGCGGGAGGTGAGACCCAGTACTTC. Amino acids: CASNLAGGETQYF. Together with reference TRBV2 and TRBJ2-5, the CDR3 gives the full variable domain: EPEVTQTPSHQVTQMGQEVILRCVPISNHLYFYWYRQILGQKVEFLVSFYNNEISEKSEIFDDQFSVERPDGSNFTLKIRSTKLEDSAMYFCASNLAGGETQYFGPGTRLLVL.

There are many counts of this clonotype. The chain is built from TRBV13 and TRBJ2-5; D uncertain. The germline V gene encodes CDR1 PRHDT and CDR2 FYEKMQ (reference sequence). Trimming removed 0 bases from V and 7 bases from J, with 6 bases in between. The CDR3 has 12 residues. The CDR3 protein is CASSLGVATQYF. CDR3 coding DNA: TGTGCCAGCAGCTTAGGGGTGGCGACCCAGTACTTC.

This clonotype was seen once. Being one base from a much bigger clone, this may be a read error. The chain couples TRBV5-1 to TRBJ2-7, with D perhaps assigned TRBD1 or TRBD2 (5 bases each). Trimming removed 4 bases from V and 3 bases from J, with 23 bases in between. The CDR3 is 17 residues long. Germline V lookup: CDR1 SGHRS, CDR2 YFSETQ. CDR3 DNA: TGCGCCAGCAGCCATCCGGTGATGGGGGAAGGGTACTACGAGCAGTACTTC. Its protein is CASSHPVMGEGYYEQYF.

This clonotype appeared a few times. This chain links TRBV25-1 with TRBJ2-5; D is perhaps TRBD2 (7 bases). The V gene lost 5 bases and the J gene lost 5 bases, with 21 bases spanning the gap. Germline assignment: CDR1 MGHDK and CDR2 SYGVNS. This CDR3 comprises 16 residues. The CDR3 nucleotides are TGTGCCAGCAGTCGGGGGGCAGGGGTACTTTATGAGACCCAGTACTTC. Residues: CASSRGAGVLYETQYF.

The chain couples TRBV6-1 to TRBJ1-1; maybe TRBD1 (6 bases). Germline V gives CDR1 MNHNS, CDR2 SASEGT. Trimming stripped 6 bases from V and 0 bases from J, with 23 bases between. The CDR3 is made up of 18 amino acids. The CDR3 DNA reads TGTGCCAGCAGAACCACTGACGGGGGGCAGAGCATGAACACTGAAGCTTTCTTT. It codes for CASRTTDGGQSMNTEAFF.

This clonotype came up many times. V gene TRBV10-3 combines with J gene TRBJ2-5; a weak D match, TRBD2 (6 bases). CDR3 size: 14 residues. The V end lost 6 bases, the J end lost 3 bases, and 14 bases lay between the germline ends. CDR1 and CDR2 from the germline V gene are ENHRY and SYGVKD. CDR3 amino acids: CAISGGQGKETQYF. The CDR3 DNA sequence: TGTGCCATCAGCGGGGGTCAAGGGAAAGAGACCCAGTACTTC.

This clonotype showed up many times. The chain couples TRBV20-1 to TRBJ2-7; a possible D gene is TRBD2 (5 bases). Trimming removed 2 bases from V and 2 bases from J, with 7 bases in between. The CDR3 is 12 amino acids. Germline V CDR1 and CDR2: DFQATT, SNEGSKA (reference sequence). The CDR3 here is CSARRGTYEQYF. In DNA form, the CDR3 reads TGCAGTGCTAGACGGGGAACCTACGAGCAGTACTTC.

J is TRBJ2-7 and V is TRBV7-8; 7 bases fit TRBD2. The J segment lost 4 bases and the V segment lost 1 base, leaving 16 bases of the junction unmatched. CDR3 length: 18 residues. Germline V gene lookup returns CDR1 SGHVS and CDR2 FQNEAQ. This chain's CDR3 is CASSLGGGLGPRAYEQYF. The CDR3 bases are TGTGCCAGCAGCTTAGGGGGGGGATTGGGGCCACGCGCTTACGAGCAGTACTTC. Together with reference TRBV7-8 and TRBJ2-7, the CDR3 gives the full variable domain: GAGVSQSPRYKVAKRGQDVALRCDPISGHVSLFWYQQALGQGPEFLTYFQNEAQLDKSGLPSDRFFAERPEGSVSTLKIQRTQQEDSAVYLCASSLGGGLGPRAYEQYFGPGTRLTVT.

This chain uses TRBV19 with TRBJ1-1, with D tentatively TRBD1 (5 bases). CDR3 size: 13 residues. The V and J ends lost 3 bases and 3 bases respectively, with 8 bases between them. In germline, CDR1 is LNHDA, CDR2 SQIVND (reference sequence). CDR3 DNA sequence: TGTGCCAGTAGTATTTGGGGGGACACTGAAGCTTTCTTT. Translated, it gives CASSIWGDTEAFF. Based on the CDR3 plus reference TRBV19 and TRBJ1-1, the full variable domain is DGGITQSPKYLFRKEGQNVTLSCEQNLNHDAMYWYRQDPGQGLRLIYYSQIVNDFQKGDIAEGYSVSREKKESFPLTVTSAQKNPTAFYLCASSIWGDTEAFFGQGTRLTVV.

This clonotype was seen many times. The chain links TRBV14 to TRBJ1-1; the D gene is possibly TRBD1 (6 bases). Germline lookup yields CDR1 SGHDN and CDR2 FVKESK. Trimming pared 4 bases from V and 0 bases from J, leaving 18 bases between. There are 17 residues in the CDR3. For the CDR3, the DNA is TGTGCCAGCAGCCCGACAGGCGAAACCCTTATGAACACTGAAGCTTTCTTT. It translates to CASSPTGETLMNTEAFF.

The V and J genes are TRBV2 and TRBJ2-1; perhaps TRBD2 as D (6 bases). V was shortened by 6 bases and J by 1 base, with 13 bases between the two germline ends. Germline V gene data show CDR1 as SNHLY and CDR2 as FYNNEI. This CDR3 comprises 15 residues. The CDR3 sequence is CASSVAGTSYNEQFF. CDR3 nucleotides: TGTGCCAGCAGCGTCGCGGGGACGTCCTACAATGAGCAGTTCTTC. The whole variable domain, remainder taken from reference TRBV2 and TRBJ2-1, is EPEVTQTPSHQVTQMGQEVILRCVPISNHLYFYWYRQILGQKVEFLVSFYNNEISEKSEIFDDQFSVERPDGSNFTLKIRSTKLEDSAMYFCASSVAGTSYNEQFFGPGTRLTVL.

V gene TRBV7-9 combines with J gene TRBJ1-2, with 7 positions matching TRBD1. Germline V CDR1 and CDR2: SEHNR, FQNEAQ (reference sequence). CDR3 length: 13 residues. The ends lost 5 bases at V and 7 bases at J; junction bases unmatched: 7. The CDR3 loop is CASSPPTGAGYTF. The CDR3 coding sequence is TGTGCCAGCAGCCCACCTACAGGGGCTGGCTACACCTTC. The full variable domain, rest sourced from reference TRBV7-9 and TRBJ1-2, is DTGVSQNPRHKITKRGQNVTFRCDPISEHNRLYWYRQTLGQGPEFLTYFQNEAQLEKSRLLSDRFSAERPKGSFSTLEIQRTEQGDSAMYLCASSPPTGAGYTFGSGTRLTVV.

The chain links TRBV11-2 to TRBJ2-3; D remains unclear. The J call may be faulty, since TRBJ1-5 better matches the DNA end. Germline V lookup: CDR1 SGHAT, CDR2 FQNNGV. The CDR3 length is 15 residues. CDR3 in DNA: TGTGCCAGCAGCTTAGATCCGGGGAGCACAGATACGCAGCATTTT. It is translated as CASSLDPGSTDTQHF.

The V gene is TRBV9, the J gene TRBJ2-1, with TRBD2 identical over 7 bases. Germline values: CDR1 SGDLS, CDR2 YYNGEE. The length of the CDR3 is 15 residues. J lost 4 bases, V lost 0 bases, and 4 bases had no gene match. CDR3 protein: CASSVGSGGYNEQFF. CDR3 in DNA: TGTGCCAGCAGCGTAGGGTCGGGGGGTTACAATGAGCAGTTCTTC. Based on the CDR3 plus reference TRBV9 and TRBJ2-1, the full variable domain is DSGVTQTPKHLITATGQRVTLRCSPRSGDLSVYWYQQSLDQGLQFLIQYYNGEERAKGNILERFSAQQFPDLHSELNLSSLELGDSALYFCASSVGSGGYNEQFFGPGTRLTVL.

There are many counts of this clonotype. V gene TRBV13 combines with J gene TRBJ2-7; D remains unclear. Germline CDR1 PRHDT, CDR2 FYEKMQ (reference sequence). The V gene lost 3 bases and the J gene lost 3 bases, with 12 bases spanning the gap. This CDR3 contains 14 residues. The CDR3, as DNA: TGTGCCAGCAGCTTCCAGGAACGTCACTACGAGCAGTACTTC. It encodes CASSFQERHYEQYF.

This clonotype came up many times. The V call is TRBV11-2, the J call TRBJ2-7; the match to TRBD1 covers 7 bases. CDR3 length: 15 amino acids. Germline-derived CDR1 and CDR2 are SGHAT and FQNNGV. J gave up 2 bases and V 0 bases, and 4 bases lay outside the gene matches. The CDR3 nucleotides are TGTGCCAGCAGCTTAGATCGGGACAGAACCTACGAGCAGTACTTC. This translates into CASSLDRDRTYEQYF.

The chain is built from TRBV29-1 and TRBJ1-5; 11 bases fit TRBD1. V was pared by 7 bases and J by 4 bases, with 12 bases of the junction left unmatched. The CDR3 covers 16 residues. Germline V CDR1 and CDR2: SQVTM, ANQGSEA. The CDR3 region is CSEGQGTGGKNQPQHF. Written as DNA, the CDR3 is TGCAGCGAAGGGCAAGGGACAGGGGGTAAAAATCAGCCCCAGCATTTT.

This clonotype occurred many times. The gene calls are TRBV2 and TRBJ1-4, with D unclear. CDR1 is SNHLY and CDR2 is FYNNEI in the germline V gene. This CDR3 is 13 amino acids long. V dropped 7 bases and J dropped 8 bases, with 14 bases sitting between them. CDR3 sequence reads: CASNGDVREKLFF. The CDR3 DNA follows: TGTGCCAGCAATGGGGATGTTAGAGAAAAACTGTTTTTT. Full variable domain (outside the CDR3, taken from reference TRBV2 and TRBJ1-4): EPEVTQTPSHQVTQMGQEVILRCVPISNHLYFYWYRQILGQKVEFLVSFYNNEISEKSEIFDDQFSVERPDGSNFTLKIRSTKLEDSAMYFCASNGDVREKLFFGSGTQLSVL.

The sample holds many counts of this clonotype. The CDR3 sequence is CASSVQRNTEAFF. The CDR3 region has the DNA TGTGCCAGCAGTGTACAGAGGAACACTGAAGCTTTCTTT. The rearrangement uses TRBV2 and TRBJ1-1; D gene ambiguous. CDR3 length equals 13 residues. CDR1 and CDR2 (germline): SNHLY, FYNNEI. V lost 4 bases and J lost 1, with 7 bases in between. The whole variable domain, remainder taken from reference TRBV2 and TRBJ1-1, is EPEVTQTPSHQVTQMGQEVILRCVPISNHLYFYWYRQILGQKVEFLVSFYNNEISEKSEIFDDQFSVERPDGSNFTLKIRSTKLEDSAMYFCASSVQRNTEAFFGQGTRLTVV.

In its sample, this clonotype was seen many times. CDR3 DNA sequence: TGTGCCAGTACGGGGGGGCCAGGAGAGACCCAGTACTTC. As protein: CASTGGPGETQYF. The chain recombines TRBV6-5 with TRBJ2-5, with 8 bases aligning to TRBD2. J gave up 4 bases and V 9 bases, and 7 bases lay outside the gene matches. The CDR3 consists of 13 residues. Germline lookup yields CDR1 MNHEY and CDR2 SVGAGI.

This sequence joins TRBV19 and TRBJ2-7; perhaps D is TRBD1 or TRBD2 (5 bases each). CDR3 length: 13 residues. Germline V lookup: CDR1 LNHDA, CDR2 SQIVND (reference sequence). Deletions cut 11 bases from V and 2 bases from J, with 16 bases between. This chain's CDR3 is CAVARDETYEQYF. The CDR3 DNA reads TGTGCCGTTGCCAGGGACGAAACCTACGAGCAGTACTTC. Supplemented by reference TRBV19 and TRBJ2-7, the full variable domain reads DGGITQSPKYLFRKEGQNVTLSCEQNLNHDAMYWYRQDPGQGLRLIYYSQIVNDFQKGDIAEGYSVSREKKESFPLTVTSAQKNPTAFYLCAVARDETYEQYFGPGTRLTVT.

The chain links TRBV20-1 to TRBJ1-5, with D tentatively TRBD1 (6 bases). This CDR3 is built from 14 residues. Germline V CDR1 and CDR2: DFQATT, SNEGSKA (reference sequence). The ends were cut back, 1 base at V and 0 bases at J, with 7 bases in the middle. The CDR3 DNA sequence: TGCAGTGCTAGAGGGGGGGCTAGCAATCAGCCCCAGCATTTT. It specifies CSARGGASNQPQHF.

V is TRBV19 and J is TRBJ2-5; D may be TRBD2 (6 bases). V shed 6 bases and J shed 5 bases, with 19 bases lying between them. The CDR3 is 15 amino acids. The germline gives CDR1 LNHDA, CDR2 SQIVND (reference sequence). The CDR3 region is CASRSRGTTRETQYF. CDR3 nucleotide sequence: TGTGCCAGTAGGAGTCGGGGGACGACAAGGGAGACCCAGTACTTC.

This clonotype was picked up many times. V usage is TRBV7-2 and J usage is TRBJ1-1; no clear D. This CDR3 contains 14 residues. CDR1 and CDR2 from the germline V gene are SGHTA and FQGNSA. Trimming shortened V by 4 bases and J by 4 bases, and 13 bases separated the two germline ends. CDR3 nucleotides: TGTGCCAGCAGCTCCTGGGTCAGACTCACTGAAGCTTTCTTT. Translating gives CASSSWVRLTEAFF.

This clonotype showed up many times. The chain joins TRBV4-1 to TRBJ2-7, with 15 positions matching TRBD2. V trimming: 3 bases; J trimming: 6 bases; junction bases outside the gene matches: 6. Germline V gene data show CDR1 as MGHRA and CDR2 as YSYEKL. CDR3 size: 16 residues. This chain's CDR3 is CASSQGLAGGGPEQYF. The CDR3 DNA sequence: TGCGCCAGCAGCCAGGGACTAGCGGGAGGAGGTCCCGAGCAGTACTTC.

The J gene is TRBJ1-3, the V gene TRBV18; no reliable D call. The CDR3 covers 16 residues. Trimming removed 3 bases from V and 0 bases from J, with 12 bases in between. Looked up from germline, CDR1 is KGHSH and CDR2 is LQKENI. In nucleotides, the CDR3 is TGTGCCAGCTCACCGCTTACGTTAAGCTCTGGAAACACCATATATTTT. As protein: CASSPLTLSSGNTIYF.

A note on this clonotype: Its ends do not fully match the called genes, so a read error is possible. The V gene is TRBV2, the J gene TRBJ1-1; TRBD1 aligns across 7 bases. This CDR3 contains 20 residues. Per germline, CDR1 SNHLY and CDR2 FYNNEI. CDR3 residues: CASRRDSTGVSGGGDTEALF. CDR3 nucleotide sequence: TGTGCCAGCCGACGAGACAGTACAGGGGTGAGCGGTGGTGGGGACACTGAGGCTCTCTTT.

The chain uses TRBV7-9 and TRBJ1-4; TRBD1 might be the D (6 bases). The V gene lost 3 bases and the J gene lost 3 bases, with 14 bases spanning the gap. CDR1 is SEHNR and CDR2 is FQNEAQ in the germline V gene (reference sequence). The CDR3 consists of 16 residues. The CDR3 is CASSFAGQTPNEKLFF. CDR3 coding DNA: TGTGCCAGCAGCTTCGCCGGACAGACGCCTAATGAAAAACTGTTTTTT. Looking up the rest from reference TRBV7-9 and TRBJ1-4 gives the full variable domain: DTGVSQNPRHKITKRGQNVTFRCDPISEHNRLYWYRQTLGQGPEFLTYFQNEAQLEKSRLLSDRFSAERPKGSFSTLEIQRTEQGDSAMYLCASSFAGQTPNEKLFFGSGTQLSVL.